Listed below are T cell receptor beta chains from one sample, sequenced in a study of blood T cell repertoires in COVID-19. The method was immunoSEQ multiplex PCR; TCRdb's version includes in-frame clones alone and lacks a portion of them. The sample comprises some 190,000 clones, 81% of which are singletons, and approximately 11% rests with the top ten. The specimen was peripheral blood. The receptor source for this set is a woman aged 40 to 55 with COVID-19, enrolled during active disease. Each CDR3 is given with its conserved first and last residue. Each record gives: clone size, J gene, V gene, D gene, CDR3 DNA, CDR3 protein. A D gene is named only where the DNA matches it firmly. Clone size is shown for a subset of rows, as once, few, many or a class of expanded clone.

abundance: once; j_gene: TRBJ2-3; v_gene: TRBV7-2; d_gene: TRBD2; CDR3nt: TGTGCCAGCAGTGCCAGCGGGGCCAGCACAGATACGCAGTATTTT; CDR3aa: CASSASGASTDTQYF
abundance: few; j_gene: TRBJ1-1; v_gene: TRBV5-4; d_gene: -; CDR3nt: TGTGCCAGCTTCGCCGAGGACTACACTGAAGCTTTCTTT; CDR3aa: CASFAEDYTEAFF
abundance: -; j_gene: TRBJ2-1; v_gene: TRBV5-6; d_gene: -; CDR3nt: TGTGCCAGCAGCTTGGGTCGGGAGATAGGTGAGCAGTTCTTC; CDR3aa: CASSLGREIGEQFF
abundance: -; j_gene: TRBJ2-7; v_gene: TRBV5-1; d_gene: TRBD2; CDR3nt: TGCGCCAGCAGCTTGGGACTAGCGGGAGGGTACGAGCAGTACTTC; CDR3aa: CASSLGLAGGYEQYF
abundance: -; j_gene: TRBJ2-5; v_gene: TRBV18; d_gene: -; CDR3nt: TGTGCCAGCTCACTCAATTCGGGGAAGGAAGAGACCCAGTACTTC; CDR3aa: CASSLNSGKEETQYF
abundance: -; j_gene: TRBJ1-2; v_gene: TRBV28; d_gene: -; CDR3nt: TGTGCCAGCAGTAGGGGGATCTATGGCTACACCTTC; CDR3aa: CASSRGIYGYTF
abundance: -; j_gene: TRBJ2-7; v_gene: TRBV28; d_gene: TRBD1; CDR3nt: TGTGCCAGCAGACGTCCCGGGACAGGGGACTCCTACGAGCAGTACTTC; CDR3aa: CASRRPGTGDSYEQYF
abundance: -; j_gene: TRBJ1-1; v_gene: TRBV18; d_gene: -; CDR3nt: TGTGCCAGCTCACCGGGGGCATGGGGAAACACTGAAGCTTTCTTT; CDR3aa: CASSPGAWGNTEAFF
abundance: -; j_gene: TRBJ2-1; v_gene: TRBV6-5; d_gene: -; CDR3nt: TGTGCCAGCAGGGATGACTATTACAATGAGCAGTTCTTC; CDR3aa: CASRDDYYNEQFF
abundance: once; j_gene: TRBJ1-5; v_gene: TRBV2; d_gene: -; CDR3nt: TGTGCCAGCAGAGGAGATAGCAATCAGCCCCAGCATTTT; CDR3aa: CASRGDSNQPQHF
abundance: -; j_gene: TRBJ1-1; v_gene: TRBV11-2; d_gene: -; CDR3nt: TGTGCCAGCAGCTTATTCTTCATGGAGGAAGCTTTCTTT; CDR3aa: CASSLFFMEEAFF
abundance: -; j_gene: TRBJ1-2; v_gene: TRBV6-5; d_gene: TRBD1; CDR3nt: TGTGCCAGCAGGGTCACAGGGGATCCCAACTATGGCTACACCTTC; CDR3aa: CASRVTGDPNYGYTF
abundance: -; j_gene: TRBJ1-1; v_gene: TRBV7-9; d_gene: -; CDR3nt: TGTGCCAGCAGCTTAGTGGAGTATGAAGCTTTCTTT; CDR3aa: CASSLVEYEAFF
abundance: once; j_gene: TRBJ2-1; v_gene: TRBV21-1; d_gene: -; CDR3nt: TGTGCCAGCAGCAAAGAATCCCCGGCCAGGCCACAGGGGCAGTTCTTC; CDR3aa: CASSKESPARPQGQFF
abundance: -; j_gene: TRBJ2-7; v_gene: TRBV3-1/TRBV3-2; d_gene: -; CDR3nt: TGTGCCAGCAGCCAACCCGCAGGGGTCAATCTCTACGAGCAGTACTTC; CDR3aa: CASSQPAGVNLYEQYF
abundance: -; j_gene: TRBJ2-7; v_gene: TRBV7-9; d_gene: -; CDR3nt: TGTGCCAGCACCCCTACGAGCTACGAGCAGTACTTC; CDR3aa: CASTPTSYEQYF
abundance: few; j_gene: TRBJ1-1; v_gene: TRBV4-1; d_gene: -; CDR3nt: TGCGCCAGCAGTAGAGGAGACACTGAAGCTTTCTTT; CDR3aa: CASSRGDTEAFF
abundance: few; j_gene: TRBJ2-3; v_gene: TRBV18; d_gene: -; CDR3nt: TGTGCCAGCTCACCGTCTGAGCAGGGCGGCGGAGATACGCAGTATTTT; CDR3aa: CASSPSEQGGGDTQYF
abundance: many; j_gene: TRBJ2-1; v_gene: TRBV3-1/TRBV3-2; d_gene: TRBD2; CDR3nt: TGTGCCAGCAGCCAAGTCTTTACTAGCGGGAGGGCAAATGAGCAGTTCTTC; CDR3aa: CASSQVFTSGRANEQFF
abundance: -; j_gene: TRBJ1-2; v_gene: TRBV19; d_gene: TRBD1; CDR3nt: TGTGCCAGTAGTTTTCAACCGGGACAGGGGAGAGGTGGCTACACCTTC; CDR3aa: CASSFQPGQGRGGYTF
abundance: once; j_gene: TRBJ2-7; v_gene: TRBV2; d_gene: -; CDR3nt: TGTGCCAGCAGGGGGTCGGGGGGCCATGCGTCCGACGAGCAGTACTTC; CDR3aa: CASRGSGGHASDEQYF
abundance: -; j_gene: TRBJ1-5; v_gene: TRBV15; d_gene: -; CDR3nt: TGTGCCACCAACGGTTGGGGCGACAAACAGCCCCAGCATTTT; CDR3aa: CATNGWGDKQPQHF
abundance: few; j_gene: TRBJ1-1; v_gene: TRBV5-1; d_gene: -; CDR3nt: TGCGCCAGCAGCTTTGTGCCGGGGGCTGAAGCTTTCTTT; CDR3aa: CASSFVPGAEAFF
abundance: few; j_gene: TRBJ2-2; v_gene: TRBV7-9; d_gene: -; CDR3nt: TGTGCCAGCAGTACACTAGTCACCGGGGAGCTGTTTTTT; CDR3aa: CASSTLVTGELFF
abundance: -; j_gene: TRBJ1-4; v_gene: TRBV30; d_gene: TRBD1; CDR3nt: TGTGCCTGGAGGCAACTCACAGGGGGAAAACTGTTTTTT; CDR3aa: CAWRQLTGGKLFF
abundance: once; j_gene: TRBJ2-5; v_gene: TRBV6-5; d_gene: TRBD2; CDR3nt: TGTGCCAGCAGGGGAGTAGCGGGGAGGAAAGAGACCCAGTACTTC; CDR3aa: CASRGVAGRKETQYF
abundance: many; j_gene: TRBJ1-5; v_gene: TRBV19; d_gene: -; CDR3nt: TGTGCCACCGGTCCTAGGGGTGATCAGCCCCAGCATTTT; CDR3aa: CATGPRGDQPQHF
abundance: -; j_gene: TRBJ2-2; v_gene: TRBV10-3; d_gene: TRBD2; CDR3nt: TGTGCCACCCGACTAGCGGGACCGAACACCGGGGAGCTGTTTTTT; CDR3aa: CATRLAGPNTGELFF
abundance: -; j_gene: TRBJ2-2; v_gene: TRBV7-7; d_gene: -; CDR3nt: TGTGCTAGCAGCACGTTTTTGGCCGCCGGGGAGCTGTTTTTT; CDR3aa: CASSTFLAAGELFF
abundance: -; j_gene: TRBJ1-1; v_gene: TRBV30; d_gene: -; CDR3nt: TGTGCCGGAAAGCCGGGGGATAAGAACACTGAAGCTTTCTTT; CDR3aa: CAGKPGDKNTEAFF
abundance: few; j_gene: TRBJ2-1; v_gene: TRBV7-9; d_gene: -; CDR3nt: TGTGCCAGCAGCTTAGGGACTAAGGGAAATGAGCAGTTCTTC; CDR3aa: CASSLGTKGNEQFF
abundance: -; j_gene: TRBJ2-2; v_gene: TRBV9; d_gene: -; CDR3nt: TGTGCCAGCAGCGTAGCTTCGGCTAGCCTGGCCGGGGAGCTGTTTTTT; CDR3aa: CASSVASASLAGELFF
abundance: -; j_gene: TRBJ2-1; v_gene: TRBV19; d_gene: TRBD2; CDR3nt: TGTGCCAGCACCCCGGAAGCGGGAGGATTCTACAATGAGCAGTTCTTC; CDR3aa: CASTPEAGGFYNEQFF